One sample yielded the 32 T cell receptor beta chains listed below, sequenced in a study of blood T cell repertoires in COVID-19. Using immunoSEQ multiplex PCR, the repertoire was profiled, and TCRdb retains in-frame clones only, with some absent. The sample comprises 95,000 to 120,000 clones, 85% of which are singletons, and around 13% rests with the top ten. The sequenced sample consisted of peripheral blood. These receptors came from a human donor in a cohort sampled during active COVID-19.

This rearrangement joins TRBV5-4 to TRBJ1-2; D possibly corresponds to TRBD1 (6 bases). Germline V gives CDR1 SGHNT, CDR2 YYREEE (reference sequence). The CDR3 extends over 13 amino acids. The ends were cut back, 4 bases at V and 5 bases at J, with 12 bases in the middle. The CDR3 sequence is CASSPDSLYGYTF. DNA for the CDR3: TGTGCCAGCAGCCCGGACAGCTTATATGGCTACACCTTC.

This clone appeared once. V is TRBV4-1 and J is TRBJ2-7; tentative D call: TRBD1 (6 bases). V lost 0 bases, J lost 3 bases, and 18 bases lay in between. Germline V CDR1 and CDR2: MGHRA, YSYEKL. There are 17 residues in the CDR3. CDR3 sequence (DNA): TGCGCCAGCAGCCAAGATTTGGTAGGGCAGGGGAGCTACGAGCAGTACTTC. Translation gives CASSQDLVGQGSYEQYF.

This chain joins TRBV28 and TRBJ2-7, with 10 bases aligning to TRBD2. From germline, CDR1 is MDHEN and CDR2 SYDVKM. The trim removed 4 bases at V and 4 bases at J, leaving 10 bases unmatched. The CDR3 is made up of 16 amino acids. The CDR3 DNA sequence: TGTGCCAGCAGTTCGGATCTAGCGGGGGCCTGGTACGAGCAGTACTTC. Encoded protein: CASSSDLAGAWYEQYF. The variable domain in full, completed from reference TRBV28 and TRBJ2-7, reads DVKVTQSSRYLVKRTGEKVFLECVQDMDHENMFWYRQDPGLGLRLIYFSYDVKMKEKGDIPEGYSVSREKKERFSLILESASTNQTSMYLCASSSDLAGAWYEQYFGPGTRLTVT.

The rearrangement joins TRBV9 to TRBJ2-3, with a tentative D call TRBD1 (5 bases). The CDR3 totals 15 residues. The V gene lost 1 base and the J gene lost 4 bases, with 13 bases spanning the gap. Looked up from germline, CDR1 is SGDLS and CDR2 is YYNGEE. The CDR3 loop is CASSVLGRGADTQYF. CDR3 coding DNA: TGTGCCAGCAGCGTATTAGGTAGGGGTGCAGATACGCAGTATTTT.

The chain recombines TRBV4-3 with TRBJ2-7, with D possibly being TRBD2 (6 bases). The germline V and J ends were trimmed by 4 bases and 4 bases, with 14 bases remaining between them. CDR1 and CDR2 (germline): LGHNA, YSLEER. The CDR3 extends over 14 amino acids. The CDR3, as DNA: TGCGCCAGCAGCCCACAACGCGGAGGGTACGAGCAGTACTTC. Translated, it gives CASSPQRGGYEQYF.

This clone was recorded a few times. V gene TRBV7-2 combines with J gene TRBJ2-3; D perhaps matches TRBD1 (6 bases). This CDR3 has 16 residues. Germline lookup yields CDR1 SGHTA and CDR2 FQGNSA. V lost 1 base, J lost 0 bases, and 11 bases lay in between. The CDR3 nucleotides are TGTGCCAGCAGCTTAGTTTCGGACAGTAGCACAGATACGCAGTATTTT. It codes for CASSLVSDSSTDTQYF.

V is TRBV7-9 and J is TRBJ1-4, with D unclear. The CDR3 runs 17 residues. Deletions cut 0 bases from V and 0 bases from J, with 11 bases between. CDR1 and CDR2 from the germline V gene are SEHNR and FQNEAQ (reference sequence). The CDR3 coding sequence is TGTGCCAGCAGCTTAGCGGCAGGATCTTCAACTAATGAAAAACTGTTTTTT. As protein: CASSLAAGSSTNEKLFF.

CDR3 DNA: TGTGCCAGCAGCCGGGCTAGGGGGCTATACGAGCAGTACTTC. It yields the protein CASSRARGLYEQYF. J is TRBJ2-7 and V is TRBV3-1 (or the pseudogene TRBV3-2); TRBD1 aligns across 7 bases. The CDR3 spans 14 residues. Trimming removed 4 bases from V and 4 bases from J; junction bases left unmatched: 7. CDR1 is LGHDT and CDR2 is YNNKEL in the germline V gene (reference sequence).

The rearrangement links TRBV2 to TRBJ2-7; TRBD1 aligns across 10 bases. The V and J ends lost 5 bases and 2 bases, in that order; junction bases with no gene match: 3. Germline V gives CDR1 SNHLY, CDR2 FYNNEI. The CDR3 runs 14 residues. Here the CDR3 DNA reads TGTGCCAGCAGTAAAGACAGGGGGCCCTACGAGCAGTACTTC. Residues: CASSKDRGPYEQYF.

The gene calls are TRBV20-1 and TRBJ1-2, with 8 bases matching TRBD1. Germline CDR1 reads DFQATT; CDR2 reads SNEGSKA (reference sequence). The CDR3 spans 14 residues. After removal of 3 bases from V and 7 bases from J, the junction contained 10 bases not matched to a gene. For the CDR3, the DNA is TGCAGTGCTAGTCTGGCAGGGGGCGCGGGTGGCTACACCTTC. It encodes CSASLAGGAGGYTF.

J is TRBJ1-6 and V is TRBV5-5, with 9 bases lining up with TRBD1. The CDR3 loop spans 15 amino acids. Looked up from germline, CDR1 is SGHKS and CDR2 is YYEKEE (reference sequence). The V and J ends lost 1 base and 7 bases, in that order; junction bases with no gene match: 3. The CDR3 sequence is CASSLTGGTNSPLHF. The CDR3 nucleotides read TGTGCCAGCAGCTTGACAGGGGGCACGAATTCACCCCTCCACTTT. Combining the CDR3 with reference TRBV5-5 and TRBJ1-6 gives the whole variable domain DAGVTQSPTHLIKTRGQQVTLRCSPISGHKSVSWYQQVLGQGPQFIFQYYEKEERGRGNFPDRFSARQFPNYSSELNVNALLLGDSALYLCASSLTGGTNSPLHFGNGTRLTVT.

The chain employs TRBV23-1 and TRBJ2-1, with D possibly TRBD1 on 6 matching bases. TRBV23-1 carries the ORF label, with uncertain function. V was pared by 6 bases and J by 2 bases, with 23 bases between. This CDR3 is 18 amino acids long. CDR3 DNA: TGCGCCAGCAGCCGCTCCCCCCCCAGGGGTTGCGCCTACAATGAGCAGTTCTTC. Protein sequence: CASSRSPPRGCAYNEQFF.

The genes are TRBV25-1 and TRBJ1-5; tentative D call: TRBD1 (6 bases). The length of the CDR3 is 15 residues. Between the trimmed V and J ends, which lost 4 bases and 4 bases, there was a span of 14 bases. CDR1 MGHDK and CDR2 SYGVNS come from the germline V gene. CDR3 in DNA: TGTGCCAGCAGTGGGGAGGGGGGGCGGAATCAGCCCCAGCATTTT. Residues: CASSGEGGRNQPQHF. Drawing the rest from reference TRBV25-1 and TRBJ1-5, the complete variable domain is EADIYQTPRYLVIGTGKKITLECSQTMGHDKMYWYQQDPGMELHLIHYSYGVNSTEKGDLSSESTVSRIRTEHFPLTLESARPSHTSQYLCASSGEGGRNQPQHFGDGTRLSIL.

CDR3 DNA: TGCGCCAGCAGCCAAGAATCGACAGCCACAACCTACGAGCAGTACTTC. The encoded protein is CASSQESTATTYEQYF. The rearrangement uses TRBV4-3 and TRBJ2-7, with D possibly TRBD1 on 5 matching bases. Trimming pared 0 bases from V and 2 bases from J, leaving 14 bases between. The CDR3 has 16 amino acids. Germline V CDR1 and CDR2: LGHNA, YSLEER.

The chain links TRBV12-3 or TRBV12-4 to TRBJ2-3; a possible D gene is TRBD2 (5 bases). The V gene lost 6 bases and the J gene lost 9 bases, with 10 bases spanning the gap. CDR3 length: 11 residues. The CDR3 is CASSLLVTQYF. The CDR3 nucleotides read TGTGCCAGCAGCTTACTAGTCACGCAGTATTTT.

The rearrangement links TRBV24-1 to TRBJ1-2; TRBD1 might be the D (6 bases). V was shortened by 3 bases and J by 1 base, with 17 bases between the two germline ends. This CDR3 has 17 residues. In germline, CDR1 is KGHDR, CDR2 SFDVKD. The CDR3 nucleotides read TGTGCCACCAGTGATCTGGATAAGGACAGATATAACTATGGCTACACCTTC. Translating it yields CATSDLDKDRYNYGYTF.

The rearrangement joins TRBV9 to TRBJ2-1, with 10 bases matching TRBD2. From germline, CDR1 is SGDLS and CDR2 YYNGEE. J was trimmed by 7 bases and V by 6 bases; bases with no gene match: 13. The length of the CDR3 is 16 residues. CDR3 DNA: TGTGCCAGCACCCCTACAGCGGGGGGGCCGGGGAATGAGCAGTTCTTC. Translated: CASTPTAGGPGNEQFF.

The chain employs TRBV18 and TRBJ1-2; D is ambiguous. Germline CDR1 and CDR2: KGHSH and LQKENI. The V end lost 2 bases, the J end lost 2 bases, and 15 bases lay between the germline ends. The CDR3 runs 16 residues. The CDR3 protein is CASSPDRVSANYGYTF. The CDR3 DNA reads as TGTGCCAGCTCACCAGATCGGGTCTCGGCGAACTATGGCTACACCTTC.

J is TRBJ2-7 and V is TRBV19, with 10 bases that match TRBD1. CDR1 is LNHDA and CDR2 is SQIVND in the germline V gene (reference sequence). The CDR3 has 16 residues. V was pared by 5 bases and J by 1 base, with 8 bases of the junction left unmatched. CDR3 sequence reads: CASSPRDRGASYEQYF. In DNA, the CDR3 is TGTGCCAGTAGTCCCCGGGACAGGGGCGCATCCTACGAGCAGTACTTC.

CDR3 sequence reads: CASRGGAGTEPQHF. In nucleotides, the CDR3 is TGTGCCAGCAGGGGGGGGGCAGGGACGGAGCCCCAGCATTTT. The rearrangement links TRBV6-5 to TRBJ1-5, with a possible D match to TRBD1 (6 bases). Germline V CDR1 and CDR2: MNHEY, SVGAGI. V was trimmed by 6 bases and J by 8 bases, leaving 17 bases between them. The CDR3 sequence is 14 residues long.

The chain links TRBV19 to TRBJ1-2, with D perhaps matching TRBD1 (6 bases). Trimming stripped 2 bases from V and 8 bases from J, with 12 bases between. Germline V gene data show CDR1 as LNHDA and CDR2 as SQIVND (reference sequence). The CDR3 is made up of 13 amino acids. CDR3 amino acids: CASSIMQGRGYTF. CDR3 nucleotide sequence: TGTGCCAGTAGTATAATGCAGGGGCGCGGCTACACCTTC. The full variable domain, its missing parts supplied by reference TRBV19 and TRBJ1-2, is DGGITQSPKYLFRKEGQNVTLSCEQNLNHDAMYWYRQDPGQGLRLIYYSQIVNDFQKGDIAEGYSVSREKKESFPLTVTSAQKNPTAFYLCASSIMQGRGYTFGSGTRLTVV.

This chain uses TRBV2 with TRBJ2-1, with D tentatively TRBD1 (8 bases). The CDR3 length is 15 residues. Germline CDR1 SNHLY, CDR2 FYNNEI. The ends were cut back, 4 bases at V and 4 bases at J, with 14 bases in the middle. CDR3 sequence (DNA): TGTGCCAGCAGTGCAAACAGGGGGGGATACAATGAGCAGTTCTTC. Protein sequence: CASSANRGGYNEQFF. Supplemented by reference TRBV2 and TRBJ2-1, the full variable domain reads EPEVTQTPSHQVTQMGQEVILRCVPISNHLYFYWYRQILGQKVEFLVSFYNNEISEKSEIFDDQFSVERPDGSNFTLKIRSTKLEDSAMYFCASSANRGGYNEQFFGPGTRLTVL.

The chain is built from TRBV19 and TRBJ1-5, with D perhaps TRBD1 (6 bases). The CDR3 extends over 14 amino acids. Trimming removed 2 bases at V and 9 bases at J, with 14 bases between. From germline, CDR1 is LNHDA and CDR2 SQIVND (reference sequence). The DNA of the CDR3 is TGTGCCAGTAGTATATATAGGGGGGAGGGGCCCCAGCATTTT. This codes for CASSIYRGEGPQHF.

The chain joins TRBV20-1 to TRBJ1-1; TRBD1 might be the D (5 bases). CDR1 and CDR2 from the germline V gene are DFQATT and SNEGSKA (reference sequence). The CDR3 has 10 residues. V lost 5 bases, J lost 7 bases, and 8 bases lay in between. CDR3 nucleotides: TGCAGTGCTTCAGGGTTTGAAGCTTTCTTT. Protein: CSASGFEAFF.

The gene calls are TRBV7-3 and TRBJ2-3, with 10 bases matching TRBD2. This CDR3 spans 15 amino acids. V trimming: 5 bases; J trimming: 4 bases; junction bases outside the gene matches: 6. Germline V gene lookup returns CDR1 SGHTA and CDR2 FQGTGA. CDR3 protein: CASSRSGGAPDTQYF. The CDR3 region has the DNA TGTGCCAGCAGCCGCAGCGGGGGGGCACCAGATACGCAGTATTTT. Full variable domain (remainder filled in from reference TRBV7-3 and TRBJ2-3): GAGVSQTPSNKVTEKGKYVELRCDPISGHTALYWYRQSLGQGPEFLIYFQGTGAADDSGLPNDRFFAVRPEGSVSTLKIQRTERGDSAVYLCASSRSGGAPDTQYFGPGTRLTVL.

The chain is built from TRBV18 and TRBJ2-5; D is undetermined. CDR1 KGHSH and CDR2 LQKENI come from the germline V gene. The CDR3 is 13 amino acids. The germline V and J ends were trimmed by 3 bases and 1 base, with 6 bases remaining between them. In nucleotides, the CDR3 is TGTGCCAGCTCACCCGGTCTCCAAGAGACCCAGTACTTC. Its protein is CASSPGLQETQYF.

This clone was counted between two and nine times. The chain joins TRBV21-1 to TRBJ1-5; TRBD1, the D gene given by the table, was not confirmed from the DNA. TRBV21-1 is shown as a pseudogene. The CDR3 extends over 17 amino acids. In nucleotides, the CDR3 is TGTGCCAGCAGCAAGGCATCTCGTGGACAGGGGAATCAGCCCCAGCATTTT. Protein product: CASSKASRGQGNQPQHF.

Only one count was recorded for this clone. This chain uses TRBV18 with TRBJ2-5, with a weak D call TRBD1 (7 bases). The CDR3 totals 13 residues. Germline CDR1 and CDR2: KGHSH and LQKENI. Trimming removed 6 bases from V and 5 bases from J, with 13 bases in between. CDR3 sequence: CASSRDSRETQYF. The CDR3 DNA follows: TGTGCCAGCTCGCGGGACAGTCGGGAGACCCAGTACTTC.

This clone has a handful of counts. This chain uses TRBV11-3 with TRBJ2-3, with D hard to call. Between the trimmed V and J ends, which lost 1 base and 0 bases, there was a span of 17 bases. Germline lookup yields CDR1 SGHNT and CDR2 YENEEA. CDR3 length equals 18 residues. This CDR3 reads CASSLGVGSEPSTDTQYF. The DNA for the CDR3 is TGTGCCAGCAGCTTAGGGGTCGGGTCAGAACCTAGCACAGATACGCAGTATTTT.

This chain uses TRBV11-2 with TRBJ2-6; D might be TRBD1 (5 bases). Germline assignment: CDR1 SGHAT and CDR2 FQNNGV. V was shortened by 7 bases and J by 0 bases, with 13 bases between the two germline ends. The CDR3 runs to 16 residues. CDR3 DNA: TGTGCCAGCACATACACAGGTCTCTCTGGGGCCAACGTCCTGACTTTC. It translates to CASTYTGLSGANVLTF.

V usage is TRBV24-1 and J usage is TRBJ2-7; possibly TRBD1 for D (8 bases). Germline lookup yields CDR1 KGHDR and CDR2 SFDVKD. Trimming removed 7 bases from V and 2 bases from J, with 14 bases in between. The CDR3 runs to 14 residues. DNA of the CDR3: TGTGCCACCAGGACAGGGGAGGGAACCTACGAGCAGTACTTC. Amino acids: CATRTGEGTYEQYF.

The sample holds one count of this clone. The chain combines TRBV6-5 with TRBJ1-1; D is uncertain. V dropped 0 bases and J dropped 0 bases, with 11 bases sitting between them. This CDR3 region has 16 residues. Germline CDR1 and CDR2: MNHEY and SVGAGI. CDR3 sequence reads: CASSYSTPRLNTEAFF. The DNA of the CDR3 is TGTGCCAGCAGTTACTCGACCCCCAGGTTGAACACTGAAGCTTTCTTT.